These 8 T cell receptor beta chains were all obtained from the same sample, sequenced in a study of metastatic and nonmetastatic thyroid tumors. Thyroid surgery had not been preceded by any treatment in any patient. TCRdb reprocessed the PCR reads using MiXCR. The data contain over 6,500 clones, roughly 29% of them singletons. Sequenced sample: tumor tissue. The receptor set was obtained from a female donor with papillary thyroid cancer or a benign thyroid nodule (not recorded which). Some clones in this sample may be carry-over from other donors' samples.

For this clone: This may be a read error, as it is one base from a much larger clone. This sequence joins TRBV14 and TRBJ2-7; no reliable D call. CDR1 is SGHDN, CDR2 FVKESK, per germline. Deletions cut 5 bases from V and 1 base from J, with 12 bases between. The CDR3 covers 14 residues. The CDR3 nucleotides read TGTGCCAGCAGCTTCGGGTGGTCATCCTACGAGCAGTACTTC. Translating gives CASSFGWSSYEQYF.

The sample holds a few counts of this clone. One junction end disagrees with the germline gene, perhaps due to a read error. V and J are TRBV6-9 and TRBJ1-5; 9 bases line up with TRBD1. The germline gives CDR1 MNHGY, CDR2 SVAAGI. The length of the CDR3 is 13 residues. The CDR3 bases are TGCGCCAGCAGTCGGACAGGGGATCAGCCCCAGCATTTT. Its translation: CASSRTGDQPQHF.

This clone appeared a single time. The J gene is TRBJ2-3, the V gene TRBV11-2, with 10 bases that match TRBD1. Germline V CDR1 and CDR2: SGHAT, FQNNGV. V was pared by 0 bases and J by 3 bases, with 3 bases of the junction left unmatched. The CDR3 consists of 16 residues. The CDR3 sequence is CASSLERGQGTDTQYF. DNA for the CDR3: TGTGCCAGCAGCTTAGAGAGGGGACAGGGGACAGATACGCAGTATTTT.

This chain joins TRBV20-1 and TRBJ1-2; 7 bases map to TRBD1. The CDR3 consists of 16 residues. J lost 8 bases, V lost 0 bases, and 15 bases had no gene match. The germline CDR1 and CDR2 sequences are DFQATT and SNEGSKA (reference sequence). The CDR3 sequence is CSARDPTTGWGLGYTF. In DNA, the CDR3 is TGCAGTGCTAGAGATCCCACGACAGGGTGGGGTCTAGGCTACACCTTC.

This rearrangement joins TRBV2 to TRBJ2-7; possibly TRBD1 for D (8 bases). Germline V gives CDR1 SNHLY, CDR2 FYNNEI. This CDR3 contains 12 residues. V was clipped by 7 bases and J by 7 bases, with 14 bases between them. CDR3 in amino acids: CASTTGGGEQYF. DNA of the CDR3: TGTGCCAGCACTACAGGGGGGGGTGAGCAGTACTTC.

The rearrangement joins TRBV20-1 to TRBJ1-1, with no clear D. Germline CDR1 is DFQATT and CDR2 is SNEGSKA (reference sequence). This CDR3 comprises 11 residues. Trimming took off 3 bases at V and 0 bases at J, with 2 bases between the two ends. Here the CDR3 reads CSARVNTEAFF. In nucleotides, the CDR3 is TGCAGTGCTAGGGTGAACACTGAAGCTTTCTTT.

This chain joins TRBV6-2 or TRBV6-3 and TRBJ1-6; TRBD1 aligns across 8 bases. The J segment lost 7 bases and the V segment lost 6 bases, leaving 20 bases of the junction unmatched. This CDR3 has 19 residues. In germline, CDR1 is MNHEY, CDR2 SVGEGT. CDR3 residues: CASRRGTGGTTSGNSPLHF. CDR3 nucleotides: TGTGCCAGCAGACGGGGGACAGGAGGCACCACCTCTGGAAATTCACCCCTCCACTTT.

Only a few counts were recorded for this clone. At one boundary the junction diverges from the germline segment, which might be a read error. The chain uses TRBV14 and TRBJ2-3; possibly TRBD2 for D (6 bases). CDR3 length equals 17 residues. Germline assignment: CDR1 SGHDN and CDR2 FVKESK. The CDR3 loop reads CASSPNSVSTSTDTRYF. As DNA, the CDR3 is TGTGCCAGCAGCCCAAACTCTGTTTCCACTAGCACAGATACGCGGTATTTT.